This entry lists 30 T cell receptor beta chains sequenced from one sample in a study of blood T cell repertoires in COVID-19. The table came from immunoSEQ multiplex PCR; TCRdb's copy has only in-frame clones and leaves some out. In the table there are about 97,000 clones, 85% of which are singletons. The sample consisted of peripheral blood. All receptors derive from an older woman with active or convalescent COVID-19.

The chain uses TRBV5-4 and TRBJ1-1, with 7 nucleotides matching TRBD1. Unmatched junction bases numbered 3, after V lost 0 bases and J lost 4 bases. The CDR3 has 14 amino acids. The germline CDR1 and CDR2 sequences are SGHNT and YYREEE (reference sequence). The CDR3 coding sequence is TGTGCCAGCAGCTTGGAACAGGGGAGCACTGAAGCTTTCTTT. It is translated as CASSLEQGSTEAFF.

The chain carries TRBV3-1 (or the pseudogene TRBV3-2) and TRBJ2-7; TRBD2 might be the D (5 bases). This CDR3 is built from 13 residues. The V and J ends lost 1 base and 6 bases respectively, with 10 bases between them. Germline values: CDR1 LGHDT, CDR2 YNNKEL (reference sequence). The CDR3 loop is CASSQVSAGEQYF. The CDR3 nucleotides read TGTGCCAGCAGCCAAGTTTCGGCGGGCGAGCAGTACTTC.

This chain uses TRBV3-1 (or the pseudogene TRBV3-2) with TRBJ2-2, with TRBD1 matching 11 bases. The V gene end was trimmed by 0 bases and the J gene end by 5 bases; junction bases not matched to a gene: 11. The CDR3 has 19 amino acids. Germline lookup yields CDR1 LGHDT and CDR2 YNNKEL (reference sequence). CDR3 protein: CASSQDPDRGLRWTGELFF. Here the CDR3 DNA reads TGTGCCAGCAGCCAAGATCCGGACAGGGGGCTACGGTGGACCGGGGAGCTGTTTTTT.

The rearrangement joins TRBV19 to TRBJ2-7, with 7 bases matching TRBD1. This CDR3 spans 14 amino acids. Trimming removed 5 bases from V and 2 bases from J; junction bases left unmatched: 6. Germline CDR1 and CDR2: LNHDA and SQIVND (reference sequence). The DNA for the CDR3 is TGTGCCAGTAGTGCTTACGGGACAGCCTACGAGCAGTACTTC. Translating gives CASSAYGTAYEQYF.

V gene TRBV7-9 combines with J gene TRBJ1-2; 8 bases match TRBD1. The CDR3 is 15 residues long. Germline V CDR1 and CDR2: SEHNR, FQNEAQ (reference sequence). With V trimmed by 5 bases and J by 5 bases, 10 bases remained unmatched. The CDR3 region is CASSPGQGHPYGYTF. The CDR3, as DNA: TGTGCCAGCAGCCCCGGACAGGGCCACCCTTATGGCTACACCTTC.

The chain employs TRBV4-1 and TRBJ2-4; no firm D call. Germline CDR1 and CDR2: MGHRA and YSYEKL. CDR3 length equals 15 residues. V was shortened by 0 bases and J by 6 bases, with 12 bases between the two germline ends. This CDR3 is CASSQDWQDRNIQYF. The CDR3 nucleotides are TGCGCCAGCAGCCAAGACTGGCAGGATAGAAACATTCAGTACTTC.

The rearrangement links TRBV5-1 to TRBJ2-7; the match to TRBD1 covers 7 bases. The CDR3 is 16 amino acids. V lost 1 base to trimming and J lost 4 bases; unmatched junction nucleotides: 11. From germline, CDR1 is SGHRS and CDR2 YFSETQ. The CDR3 protein is CASSLTRFRGLYEQYF. The CDR3 DNA reads as TGCGCCAGCAGCTTGACAAGGTTCAGGGGGTTGTACGAGCAGTACTTC.

V usage is TRBV6-2 or TRBV6-3 and J usage is TRBJ1-5; possible D gene TRBD1, 5 bases. Germline V lookup: CDR1 MNHEY, CDR2 SVGEGT. V shed 6 bases and J shed 5 bases, with 17 bases lying between them. The CDR3 consists of 15 residues. CDR3 amino acids: CASSLAPRAYQPQHF. CDR3 nucleotide sequence: TGTGCCAGCAGCCTAGCCCCCAGGGCGTATCAGCCCCAGCATTTT.

V is TRBV7-2 and J is TRBJ2-3; perhaps TRBD2 as D (6 bases). Per germline, CDR1 SGHTA and CDR2 FQGNSA. V was clipped by 5 bases and J by 5 bases, with 17 bases between them. This CDR3 has 15 amino acids. The CDR3 region has the DNA TGTGCCAGCAGCCCACGGAGGGCCGTGGAAGATACGCAGTATTTT. Translated: CASSPRRAVEDTQYF. Filled out from reference TRBV7-2 and TRBJ2-3, the complete variable domain reads GAGVSQSPSNKVTEKGKDVELRCDPISGHTALYWYRQSLGQGLEFLIYFQGNSAPDKSGLPSDRFSAERTGGSVSTLTIQRTQQEDSAVYLCASSPRRAVEDTQYFGPGTRLTVL.

This clone was found once. The rearrangement links TRBV18 to TRBJ2-1, with 9 bases fitting TRBD1. V was clipped by 6 bases and J by 7 bases; unmatched bases: 13. The length of the CDR3 is 16 residues. CDR1 and CDR2 (germline): KGHSH, LQKENI. The DNA of the CDR3 is TGTGCCAGCTCTCTAGCCAGGGGACAGGGTAGAAATGAGCAGTTCTTC. It encodes CASSLARGQGRNEQFF.

This clone was counted a few times. J is TRBJ1-6 and V is TRBV19; 9 bases agree with TRBD1. Germline loops: CDR1 LNHDA, CDR2 SQIVND (reference sequence). The V segment lost 9 bases and the J segment 5 bases; nucleotides outside the gene matches: 2. The CDR3 loop spans 13 amino acids. The CDR3 bases are TGTGCCAGCAGGACAGGGGATAATTCACCCCTCCACTTT. It translates to CASRTGDNSPLHF. Full variable domain (rest looked up from reference TRBV19 and TRBJ1-6): DGGITQSPKYLFRKEGQNVTLSCEQNLNHDAMYWYRQDPGQGLRLIYYSQIVNDFQKGDIAEGYSVSREKKESFPLTVTSAQKNPTAFYLCASRTGDNSPLHFGNGTRLTVT.

This chain uses TRBV2 with TRBJ1-1; TRBD1 agrees at 10 bases. CDR1 is SNHLY and CDR2 is FYNNEI in the germline V gene. There are 13 residues in the CDR3. V was clipped by 6 bases and J by 4 bases; unmatched bases: 2. The CDR3 sequence: CASRGTGVTEAFF. CDR3 DNA sequence: TGTGCCAGCAGAGGGACAGGGGTCACTGAAGCTTTCTTT.

V and J are TRBV6-6 and TRBJ2-2; 10 bases line up with TRBD1. CDR3 length: 16 amino acids. The J segment lost 4 bases and the V segment lost 6 bases, leaving 8 bases of the junction unmatched. Germline V gives CDR1 MNHNY, CDR2 SVGAGI (reference sequence). The CDR3 here is CASSLTGQGLTGELFF. The DNA of the CDR3 is TGTGCCAGCAGCCTTACGGGACAGGGGCTCACCGGGGAGCTGTTTTTT.

The sample holds a few counts of this clone. The chain joins TRBV18 to TRBJ2-7; 13 bases fit TRBD2. The CDR3 sequence is 15 residues long. J was trimmed by 2 bases and V by 6 bases; bases with no gene match: 4. CDR1 KGHSH and CDR2 LQKENI come from the germline V gene. The CDR3 protein is CASSQTSGGTYEQYF. The CDR3 DNA follows: TGTGCCAGCTCGCAGACTAGCGGGGGGACCTACGAGCAGTACTTC.

This sequence joins TRBV4-2 and TRBJ2-3, with unresolved D. The CDR3 sequence is 12 residues long. Germline assignment: CDR1 LGHNA and CDR2 YNFKEQ. V lost 4 bases and J 2 bases, leaving 4 bases between the germline ends. In DNA form, the CDR3 reads TGTGCCAGCAGCCTATACACAGATACGCAGTATTTT. It specifies CASSLYTDTQYF.

J is TRBJ2-1 and V is TRBV4-1; TRBD2 might be the D (5 bases). The CDR3 sequence is 17 residues long. Trimming removed 6 bases at V and 2 bases at J, with 20 bases between. Germline CDR1 is MGHRA and CDR2 is YSYEKL. CDR3 residues: CASRSSRGAATYNEQFF. CDR3 sequence (DNA): TGCGCCAGCAGAAGTAGTCGGGGAGCTGCAACCTACAATGAGCAGTTCTTC.

This clone was seen a handful of times. In nucleotides, the CDR3 is TGTGCCAGCAGTAAAGGGACTAGCGGGACGTACGAGCAGTACTTC. This gives the protein CASSKGTSGTYEQYF. V gene TRBV2 combines with J gene TRBJ2-7, with 13 bases aligning to TRBD2. Germline V CDR1 and CDR2: SNHLY, FYNNEI. V was clipped by 5 bases and J by 4 bases; unmatched bases: 5. CDR3 size: 15 residues. Based on the CDR3 plus reference TRBV2 and TRBJ2-7, the full variable domain is EPEVTQTPSHQVTQMGQEVILRCVPISNHLYFYWYRQILGQKVEFLVSFYNNEISEKSEIFDDQFSVERPDGSNFTLKIRSTKLEDSAMYFCASSKGTSGTYEQYFGPGTRLTVT.

V usage is TRBV19 and J usage is TRBJ2-5; 7 nucleotides line up with TRBD1. The trim removed 5 bases at V and 2 bases at J, leaving 2 bases unmatched. CDR3 length equals 13 residues. Germline CDR1 is LNHDA and CDR2 is SQIVND (reference sequence). The CDR3 coding sequence is TGTGCCAGTAGTCGGGACAGACAAGAGACCCAGTACTTC. Translated, it gives CASSRDRQETQYF.

This chain joins TRBV7-2 and TRBJ2-5; tentative D call: TRBD2 (5 bases). This CDR3 spans 16 amino acids. The germline gives CDR1 SGHTA, CDR2 FQGNSA. V lost 5 bases and J lost 1, with 17 bases in between. The CDR3 loop is CASSDYSIHLQETQYF. For the CDR3, the DNA is TGTGCCAGCAGCGACTACAGTATCCACCTCCAAGAGACCCAGTACTTC.

V usage is TRBV9 and J usage is TRBJ2-1; weak D call: TRBD1 (6 bases). CDR3 length equals 13 residues. V was trimmed by 3 bases and J by 7 bases, leaving 11 bases between them. Germline V gene sequence: CDR1 SGDLS, CDR2 YYNGEE. CDR3 residues: CASSGHTGNEQFF. The CDR3 nucleotides are TGTGCCAGCAGCGGACATACAGGGAATGAGCAGTTCTTC.

This chain links TRBV7-8 with TRBJ2-1; D remains unclear. V was cut by 1 base and J by 0 bases, with 13 bases left in between. The CDR3 runs 17 residues. Germline V CDR1 and CDR2: SGHVS, FQNEAQ. The CDR3 bases are TGTGCCAGCAGCTTAGAGTTCAAATGGAGCTCCTACAATGAGCAGTTCTTC. Translated: CASSLEFKWSSYNEQFF.

This rearrangement joins TRBV5-5 to TRBJ1-2; 7 nucleotides agree with TRBD1. In germline, CDR1 is SGHKS, CDR2 YYEKEE (reference sequence). After removal of 0 bases from V and 5 bases from J, the junction contained 7 bases not matched to a gene. This CDR3 has 15 residues. DNA of the CDR3: TGTGCCAGCAGCTTGGAGGTCGGACAGGCTTATGGCTACACCTTC. It is translated as CASSLEVGQAYGYTF.

CDR3: CASSPGKEAFF. CDR3 coding DNA: TGTGCCAGCTCACCCGGGAAAGAAGCTTTCTTT. The chain combines TRBV18 with TRBJ1-1; D not certain. The germline CDR1 and CDR2 sequences are KGHSH and LQKENI. Trimming took off 3 bases at V and 8 bases at J, with 7 bases between the two ends. The length of the CDR3 is 11 residues.

The chain recombines TRBV30 with TRBJ2-1, with TRBD2 matching over 8 bases. From germline, CDR1 is GTSNPN and CDR2 SVGIG (reference sequence). The CDR3 is 15 amino acids. The V and J ends lost 1 base and 7 bases, in that order; junction bases with no gene match: 9. CDR3 bases: TGTGCCTGGAGTGCCCTCAGCGGGAGTCTTAATGAGCAGTTCTTC. This sequence encodes CAWSALSGSLNEQFF.

This chain uses TRBV29-1 with TRBJ2-5; 7 bases match TRBD2. The CDR3 loop spans 15 amino acids. Trimming at V came to 3 bases and at J to 5 bases, leaving 12 bases not matched to a gene. Germline V gene data show CDR1 as SQVTM and CDR2 as ANQGSEA. CDR3 region: CSVEDGGRGVETQYF. The DNA for the CDR3 is TGCAGCGTTGAGGACGGAGGTCGGGGGGTTGAGACCCAGTACTTC.

Comments on this clone: Mismatch with germline at one junction end may stem from a read error. This chain links TRBV7-7 with TRBJ2-1, with 8 bases matching TRBD1. The germline gives CDR1 SSHAT, CDR2 FNYEAQ (reference sequence). The CDR3 consists of 13 residues. CDR3 residues: CASSLGQDNEQFF. The CDR3, as DNA: TGTGCTAGCAGCCTGGGACAGGATAATGAGCAGTTCTTC.

J is TRBJ2-2 and V is TRBV7-9, with TRBD1 matching 9 bases. The germline gives CDR1 SEHNR, CDR2 FQNEAQ (reference sequence). This CDR3 contains 16 residues. Trimming removed 4 bases from V and 6 bases from J; junction bases left unmatched: 9. The CDR3: CASSYLRGTGPGELFF. DNA for the CDR3: TGTGCCAGCAGCTACCTTCGAGGGACAGGGCCCGGGGAGCTGTTTTTT. The entire variable domain, with the rest obtained from reference TRBV7-9 and TRBJ2-2, is as follows: DTGVSQNPRHKITKRGQNVTFRCDPISEHNRLYWYRQTLGQGPEFLTYFQNEAQLEKSRLLSDRFSAERPKGSFSTLEIQRTEQGDSAMYLCASSYLRGTGPGELFFGEGSRLTVL.

The CDR3: CASSFGGQETQYF. As DNA, the CDR3 is TGTGCCAGCAGCTTTGGGGGGCAAGAGACCCAGTACTTC. J is TRBJ2-5 and V is TRBV7-2; weak D call: TRBD2 (6 bases). This CDR3 is 13 amino acids long. Germline V gives CDR1 SGHTA, CDR2 FQGNSA. The V gene lost 3 bases and the J gene lost 2 bases, with 7 bases spanning the gap.

V gene TRBV5-1 combines with J gene TRBJ1-1, with a possible D match to TRBD1 (6 bases). Between the trimmed V and J ends, which lost 2 bases and 2 bases, there was a span of 16 bases. This CDR3 is built from 16 residues. Germline V lookup: CDR1 SGHRS, CDR2 YFSETQ. CDR3 sequence (DNA): TGCGCCAGCAGCTTCGGACAGCCTGGGGAAAACACTGAAGCTTTCTTT. Translating it yields CASSFGQPGENTEAFF.

This chain connects TRBV5-1 to TRBJ1-2, with 10 bases aligning to TRBD1. Germline trimming cut 4 bases from V and 8 bases from J; bases unmatched to any gene: 8. Germline V CDR1 and CDR2: SGHRS, YFSETQ. This CDR3 is 14 amino acids long. The CDR3 sequence is CASSPGQGLSGYTF. The CDR3 DNA is TGCGCCAGCAGCCCGGGACAGGGGTTATCGGGCTACACCTTC.